One and the same sample provided the 2 T cell receptor beta chains below, sequenced in a study of blood T cell repertoires in COVID-19. Clones were sequenced by immunoSEQ multiplex PCR, and TCRdb holds only the in-frame ones, with some missing. The data show some 150,000 clones, 88% seen once. Sequences were obtained from peripheral blood. Every receptor here comes from a human donor in a cohort sampled during active COVID-19.

This clone was seen only a few times. The rearrangement links TRBV5-1 to TRBJ1-3; D possibly corresponds to TRBD1 (5 bases). With 2 bases removed from V and 2 bases from J, the gap between germline ends came to 17 bases. The germline V gene has CDR1 SGHRS and CDR2 YFSETQ. The CDR3 has 17 residues. CDR3: CASSFSQGKDPGNTIYF. The DNA for the CDR3 is TGCGCCAGCAGCTTTTCCCAGGGAAAGGACCCTGGAAACACCATATATTTT.

The gene calls are TRBV6-4 and TRBJ2-2; TRBD2 is a possible D gene (5 bases). Germline assignment: CDR1 MRHNA and CDR2 SNTAGT. V lost 3 bases and J 1 base, leaving 6 bases between the germline ends. This CDR3 region has 14 residues. CDR3 region: CASSEGRNTGELFF. Here the CDR3 DNA reads TGTGCCAGCAGTGAAGGGAGGAACACCGGGGAGCTGTTTTTT.